These T cell receptor beta chains were read from a single sample in a study of blood T cell repertoires in COVID-19. The assay was immunoSEQ multiplex PCR, and TCRdb's table has in-frame clones only and misses some. This sample has 55,000 to 65,000 clones; roughly 80% occur once, and the top ten carry around 25%. Sequenced input: peripheral blood. The receptor set was obtained from a human donor in a cohort sampled during active COVID-19. Both conserved end residues are part of each CDR3. D genes are given only for firm matches. Only part of the rows carry a size: once, few, many, or a class if the clone is expanded.

TRBD1	once	TRBV6-4	TRBJ1-2	TGTGCCAGCAGTGATCAGGGGGCTGTCGGAGGCTACACCTTC	CASSDQGAVGGYTF
TRBD2	-	TRBV27	TRBJ2-7	TGTGCCAGCAGTTTATCCGCTAGCGGCTTGTACGAGCAGTACTTC	CASSLSASGLYEQYF
-	-	TRBV4-2	TRBJ1-1	TGTGCCAGCAGCCAAGGACGCGTGAGGCTCTTT	CASSQGRVRLF
TRBD2	-	TRBV6-2/TRBV6-3	TRBJ2-3	TGTGCCAGCAGTTACTCGAACAGCGGGGGGCCCCGTAATACGCAGTATTTT	CASSYSNSGGPRNTQYF
-	once	TRBV4-3	TRBJ1-2	TGCGCCAGCAGCCAAGATCCACTGAACTATGGCTACACCTTC	CASSQDPLNYGYTF
TRBD2	-	TRBV18	TRBJ2-5	TGTGCCAGCTCGCGGGGACTAGCGCTCCAAGAGACCCAGTACTTC	CASSRGLALQETQYF
-	-	TRBV19	TRBJ2-3	TGTGCCAGTAGTATGGGCAGAATCACAGATACGCAGTATTTT	CASSMGRITDTQYF
TRBD1	-	TRBV27	TRBJ2-7	TGTGCCAGCAGTGGTGGGACAGGGTTTATCCACGAGCAGTACTTC	CASSGGTGFIHEQYF
-	-	TRBV5-1	TRBJ1-5	TGCGCCAGCAGCTTGGGGACAAGGAATCAGCCCCAGCATTTT	CASSLGTRNQPQHF
-	-	TRBV11-2	TRBJ1-4	TGTGCCAGCAGCTTGGGGGGGGTCCGGAATGAAAAACTGTTTTTT	CASSLGGVRNEKLFF
TRBD1	-	TRBV27	TRBJ2-7	TGTGCCAGCAGCCTCCAGGGACAGGGACCTTACGAGCAGTACTTC	CASSLQGQGPYEQYF
TRBD1	-	TRBV2	TRBJ2-2	TGTGCCAGCAATTCAGGGGGCTACACCGGGGAGCTGTTTTTT	CASNSGGYTGELFF
TRBD1	once	TRBV13	TRBJ2-1	TGTGCCAGCAGCGAACCGGGACAGGCCGCCATAAAGGGTTACAATGAGCAGTTCTTC	CASSEPGQAAIKGYNEQFF
-	once	TRBV10-3	TRBJ1-1	TGTGCCATCAGTGAGTCTGGCAGAGGAACTGAAGCTTTCTTT	CAISESGRGTEAFF
TRBD1	few	TRBV30	TRBJ1-5	TGTGCCTGGACCCGACAGGGGAATCAGCCCCAGCATTTT	CAWTRQGNQPQHF
TRBD2	-	TRBV6-1	TRBJ2-7	TGTGCCAGCAGCGAAGGGGCTTTAGCGGGGGGCTACGAGCAGTACTTC	CASSEGALAGGYEQYF
TRBD1	-	TRBV5-1	TRBJ2-7	TGCGCCAGCAGCTTGCGACAGGGTTACGAGCAGTACTTC	CASSLRQGYEQYF
-	-	TRBV7-3	TRBJ2-1	TGTGCCAGCAGCTTAGGGACATCTTCCTACAATGAGCAGTTCTTC	CASSLGTSSYNEQFF
-	-	TRBV11-1	TRBJ1-1	TGTGCCAGCAGCTTATCCGTGAACACTGAAGCTTTCTTT	CASSLSVNTEAFF
TRBD1	few	TRBV2	TRBJ2-7	TGTGCCACCAACGACAGGGGCGGCGAGCAGTACTTC	CATNDRGGEQYF
-	-	TRBV5-6	TRBJ1-6	TGTGCCAGCAGCTTGGCCGGGATCTATAATTCACCCCTCCACTTT	CASSLAGIYNSPLHF
-	-	TRBV7-9	TRBJ1-4	TGTGCCAGCAGCTTAGTCGCGGGGCGGGCTAATGAAAAACTGTTTTTT	CASSLVAGRANEKLFF
TRBD1	-	TRBV27	TRBJ2-7	TGTGCCAGCAGCCCCAGGGGGCTCGAGCAGTACTTC	CASSPRGLEQYF
-	-	TRBV2	TRBJ1-4	TGTGCCAGCAGCTCAGGGCTTCGGGAAAAACTGTTTTTT	CASSSGLREKLFF
-	-	TRBV19	TRBJ1-4	TGTGCCAGTAGTTCCCTATTTGGGACGGGAGGGGAAAAACTGTTTTTT	CASSSLFGTGGEKLFF
-	-	TRBV5-1	TRBJ1-5	TGCGCCAGCAGCTTGGGCCAGGGTGGCAATCAGCCCCAGCATTTT	CASSLGQGGNQPQHF
-	once	TRBV5-5	TRBJ2-7	TGTGCCAGCAGCTTGATCATGTCGAGCTCCTACGAGCAGTACTTC	CASSLIMSSSYEQYF
-	-	TRBV7-9	TRBJ2-1	TGTGCCAGCAGCCTGACTGTCGATGAGCAGTTCTTC	CASSLTVDEQFF
TRBD2	once	TRBV11-3	TRBJ2-3	TGTGCCAGCAGCTTAGGGCTAGCGGGGGCTTACACAGATACGCAGTATTTT	CASSLGLAGAYTDTQYF
-	-	TRBV6-1	TRBJ2-3	TGTGCCAGCAGTGCTCGGACTACAACTAGCACAGATACGCAGTATTTT	CASSARTTTSTDTQYF
-	-	TRBV3-1/TRBV3-2	TRBJ1-1	TGTGCCAGCAGGGGTATTCAGGGTGGCACTGAAGCTTTCTTT	CASRGIQGGTEAFF
TRBD1	-	TRBV7-2	TRBJ1-6	TGTGCCAGCAGCCCTATGACAGGGGTAGGGTCACCCCTCCACTTT	CASSPMTGVGSPLHF
TRBD1	-	TRBV19	TRBJ1-2	TGTGCCAGTAGGAGGGACAGGATTTTGGGTGGCTACACCTTC	CASRRDRILGGYTF
TRBD2	-	TRBV2	TRBJ2-7	TGTGCCAGCAGTCTGGGACTAGCGGGAGGAGTGCAGTACTTC	CASSLGLAGGVQYF
-	-	TRBV14	TRBJ2-6	TGTGCCAGCAGCCAAGGTTTATCTGGGGCCAACGTCCTGACTTTC	CASSQGLSGANVLTF
-	-	TRBV5-1	TRBJ2-1	TGCGCCAGCAGCTTTAGCGGAACCTCCTACAATGAGCAGTTCTTC	CASSFSGTSYNEQFF
-	-	TRBV5-1	TRBJ2-2	TGCGCCAGCAGCTTGAGCAGGCAAGACACCGGGGAGCTGTTTTTT	CASSLSRQDTGELFF
TRBD1	once	TRBV2	TRBJ1-2	TGTGCCAGCTTACCTACCCGGGACAGGGTGGACGGCTACACCTTC	CASLPTRDRVDGYTF
-	-	TRBV4-1	TRBJ1-5	TGCGCCAGCAGGGACAGTCCCAAGGCGGGCAATCAGCCCCAGCATTTT	CASRDSPKAGNQPQHF
-	-	TRBV28	TRBJ1-6	TGTGCCAGCAGTGGCCCGAATTCACCCCTCCACTTT	CASSGPNSPLHF
-	-	TRBV10-2	TRBJ2-7	TGCGCCAGCAGTGATGGGCTCGCCTACGAGCAGTACTTC	CASSDGLAYEQYF
-	-	TRBV4-2	TRBJ2-7	TGTGCCAGCAGCCAAGGGTCGGGCGGGACCTACGAGCAGTACTTC	CASSQGSGGTYEQYF
TRBD1	few	TRBV7-3	TRBJ2-1	TGTGCCAGCAGCCTGACAGGGGGCAATGAGCAGTTCTTC	CASSLTGGNEQFF
TRBD1	-	TRBV7-8	TRBJ2-7	TGTGCCAGCAGCTTAGCTCGAATAGTCCGACAGGGAAAATGGAAGCCCTACGAGCAGTACTTC	CASSLARIVRQGKWKPYEQYF
TRBD1	-	TRBV20-1	TRBJ2-7	TGCCGGGGACAGGCCTCGTGGGAGCAGTACTTC	CRGQASWEQYF
TRBD2	once	TRBV7-3	TRBJ2-1	TGTGCCAGCAGCTCGACTAGCTTTGATGAGCAGTTCTTC	CASSSTSFDEQFF